The clone carrying this TCR beta chain was detected only a few times. Its antigen remains unknown. In the PCR, 60 Vbeta and 13 Jbeta primers were used. Sequenced by immunoSEQ multiplex PCR; TCRdb stores in-frame clones only, minus some. Here the sample spans about 120,000 clones, roughly 9% being singletons. Donors in the study were healthy people who gave bone marrow. Trimming removed 2 bases from V and 7 bases from J, with 8 bases in between. The CDR3 runs to 11 residues. Germline assignment: CDR1 GTSNPN and CDR2 SVGIG (reference sequence). This entry comes from a study of cytomegalovirus exposure and HLA in healthy donors. For the study at large: Around 80 million unique TCR sequences came from HLA-typed donors in an early release.

Broader study findings: Exclusion as indistinguishable affected some V segments, including TRBV6-2 and TRBV6-3. V- and J-gene trimming of TCR beta was linked (in a later analysis) to a missense DCLRE1C variant.

The source is a woman between 40 and 55 years old in good health and CMV-seropositive. This rearrangement joins TRBV30 to TRBJ1-1; TRBD1 is a possible D gene (6 bases). What was sequenced was PBMCs. CDR3: CAWSRGGEAFF. CDR3 in DNA: TGTGCCTGGAGTAGAGGGGGTGAAGCTTTCTTT.